This TCR beta chain was identified during a study of high-grade serous ovarian cancer treatment subgroups. General study points: Without spatial data, bulk sequencing limits insight into HGSC tumor diversity.

This table comes from immunoSEQ multiplex PCR, and its TCRdb copy is limited to in-frame clones, with some not included. The top ten clones hold about 2.1% of a sample with 25,000 to 30,000 clones, about 80% of them seen once. Tumor tissue was taken before any definitive surgery or chemotherapy was given. In its sample, this clone was seen once. What it binds is unknown. Germline CDR1 is MNHNS and CDR2 is SASEGT. This CDR3 has 13 amino acids. Trimming removed 6 bases at V and 6 bases at J, with 12 bases between. Material: tumor tissue. This chain links TRBV6-1 with TRBJ2-1, with D possibly being TRBD2 (5 bases). This sequence was found in a human donor with high-grade serous ovarian cancer. CDR3 amino acids: CASRVGALNEQFF. As DNA, the CDR3 is TGTGCCAGCAGGGTGGGAGCTCTCAATGAGCAGTTCTTC.